The source of this TCR beta chain is a study of low-dose radiotherapy and immunotherapy resistance in tumors. About the research overall: Patients of Cohort 1 had 0.5 Gy fractions every 2 weeks, which summed to 6.5 Gy. Patients took aspirin (300 mg orally, daily) for four cycles beginning at cycle 1 day 1.

This clonotype has ten or more counts. The ends lost 4 bases at V and 0 bases at J; junction bases unmatched: 7. Germline loops: CDR1 SGHNT, CDR2 YYREEE (reference sequence). The CDR3 extends over 16 amino acids. As for time point: before trial treatment. Eligibility required advanced solid tumors lacking tumor-infiltrating lymphocytes. Primers targeting TRAV and TRBV primed first-strand cDNA, covering alpha and beta chains. The PCR that amplified TCRs ran for 20 to 25 cycles, relying on a constant-region primer and a V-primer adapter. Isolated mRNA underwent amplification via in vitro transcription. Via MiXCR, TCRdb re-called the reads, giving one row per CDR3 protein. The sample includes about 82,000 distinct CDR3 sequences, approximately 20% of them seen just once.

The sample was PBMCs, taken before treatment. The sequence was obtained from a male donor with prostate cancer. The chain recombines TRBV5-4 with TRBJ2-5, with TRBD2 identical over 9 bases. CDR3 in amino acids: CASSRETSGHQETQYF. The DNA of the CDR3 is TGTGCCAGCAGCCGCGAAACTAGCGGGCACCAAGAGACCCAGTACTTC.